Below, 19 T cell receptor beta chains from the same sample are listed, as sequenced in a study of cytomegalovirus exposure and HLA in healthy donors. Primers: 60 Vbeta forward and 13 Jbeta reverse. Clones were read by immunoSEQ multiplex PCR, and TCRdb kept only the in-frame ones, dropping some. Here the sample spans tens of thousands of clones, 65% to 85% being singletons. Sequenced: PBMCs. These receptors were taken from a man aged 60 to 69 in good health and CMV-seropositive.

The J gene is TRBJ2-1, the V gene TRBV7-2, with D unclear. This CDR3 is built from 16 residues. V shed 4 bases and J shed 1 base, with 14 bases lying between them. Germline-derived CDR1 and CDR2 are SGHTA and FQGNSA. CDR3 sequence reads: CASSSPRRGSYNEQFF. CDR3 DNA: TGTGCCAGCAGCTCCCCAAGGCGAGGTTCCTACAATGAGCAGTTCTTC.

The rearrangement uses TRBV28 and TRBJ2-7, with D hard to call. The V and J ends lost 4 bases and 3 bases respectively, with 4 bases between them. CDR1 and CDR2 from the germline V gene are MDHEN and SYDVKM. The CDR3 is 11 amino acids. The CDR3 DNA follows: TGTGCCAGCAGTTCAGGCTACGAGCAGTACTTC. Protein sequence: CASSSGYEQYF. Full variable domain (rest looked up from reference TRBV28 and TRBJ2-7): DVKVTQSSRYLVKRTGEKVFLECVQDMDHENMFWYRQDPGLGLRLIYFSYDVKMKEKGDIPEGYSVSREKKERFSLILESASTNQTSMYLCASSSGYEQYFGPGTRLTVT.

The chain has TRBV9 and TRBJ2-2, with D maybe TRBD1 (6 bases). The CDR3 spans 16 residues. Germline loops: CDR1 SGDLS, CDR2 YYNGEE. The V end was cut by 4 bases, the J end by 1 base, with 14 bases between. The CDR3, as DNA: TGTGCCAGCAGCACCGGACAGAACCTGAACACCGGGGAGCTGTTTTTT. Translation gives CASSTGQNLNTGELFF.

This clone appeared a single time. This chain connects TRBV5-8 to TRBJ1-2; D call uncertain. V was cut by 4 bases and J by 8 bases, with 15 bases left in between. The CDR3 runs 13 residues. The germline gives CDR1 SGHTS, CDR2 YDEGEE. This CDR3 is CASSEWGVNGYTF. The CDR3, as DNA: TGTGCCAGCAGCGAATGGGGAGTCAACGGCTACACCTTC.

The chain is built from TRBV4-3 and TRBJ1-6; D gene ambiguous. The CDR3 runs 15 residues. Germline V gene sequence: CDR1 LGHNA, CDR2 YSLEER. Trimming pared 0 bases from V and 8 bases from J, leaving 11 bases between. CDR3 coding DNA: TGCGCCAGCAGCCAAGATTGGGCCATGGATTCACCCCTCCACTTT. Its translation is CASSQDWAMDSPLHF.

This clone has just a few counts. The V gene is TRBV9, the J gene TRBJ2-5; D gene unclear. V lost 3 bases and J lost 2, with 8 bases in between. This CDR3 comprises 13 residues. CDR1 is SGDLS and CDR2 is YYNGEE in the germline V gene. CDR3 residues: CASSGGGQETQYF. In DNA, the CDR3 is TGTGCCAGCAGCGGTGGCGGTCAAGAGACCCAGTACTTC.

The J gene is TRBJ1-2, the V gene TRBV10-2; 12 nucleotides match TRBD1. This CDR3 has 14 residues. The germline gives CDR1 WSHSY, CDR2 SAAADI. J lost 7 bases, V lost 6 bases, and 6 bases had no gene match. CDR3 protein: CASSPGQGASGYTF. The CDR3 coding sequence is TGCGCCAGCAGCCCGGGACAGGGGGCGTCTGGCTACACCTTC.

The gene calls are TRBV6-5 and TRBJ1-1, with D possibly TRBD1 on 6 matching bases. Germline V CDR1 and CDR2: MNHEY, SVGAGI. CDR3 length: 11 amino acids. Between the trimmed V and J ends, which lost 8 bases and 7 bases, there was a span of 11 bases. This CDR3 reads CASRDNHEAFF. DNA of the CDR3: TGTGCCAGCCGGGACAACCATGAAGCTTTCTTT.

Only one count was recorded for this clone. This chain uses TRBV7-2 with TRBJ2-7; 8 bases are a match to TRBD1. Germline values: CDR1 SGHTA, CDR2 FQGNSA. V shed 2 bases, J shed 4 bases, and the junction held 7 bases outside the gene matches. There are 15 residues in the CDR3. This CDR3 is CASSLLPQGVYEQYF. In nucleotides, the CDR3 is TGTGCCAGCAGCTTACTCCCACAGGGGGTGTACGAGCAGTACTTC.

This chain uses TRBV9 with TRBJ2-7; 7 bases agree with TRBD2. Losses at the gene ends were 3 bases for V and 0 bases for J; bases not matched to a gene: 6. The CDR3 loop spans 15 amino acids. Germline V lookup: CDR1 SGDLS, CDR2 YYNGEE. DNA for the CDR3: TGTGCCAGCAGCGCCAGCGGGGCTTCCTCCTACGAGCAGTACTTC. Residues: CASSASGASSYEQYF.

The chain carries TRBV5-4 and TRBJ1-1; no reliable D call. This CDR3 region has 14 residues. Germline lookup yields CDR1 SGHNT and CDR2 YYREEE (reference sequence). The germline V and J ends were trimmed by 2 bases and 1 base, with 9 bases remaining between them. The CDR3 here is CASSFRATNTEAFF. CDR3 sequence (DNA): TGTGCCAGCAGCTTTCGCGCTACGAACACTGAAGCTTTCTTT.

The chain links TRBV6-5 to TRBJ2-7; weak D call: TRBD1 (7 bases). The V end lost 6 bases, the J end lost 2 bases, and 14 bases lay between the germline ends. The CDR3 loop spans 14 amino acids. CDR1 and CDR2 (germline): MNHEY, SVGAGI. The CDR3 DNA sequence: TGTGCCAGCAGGCCCAGGGGGGCGACCTACGAGCAGTACTTC. It specifies CASRPRGATYEQYF.

The chain recombines TRBV21-1 with TRBJ2-5; the table names TRBD1, a call not compared with the DNA. TRBV21-1 constitutes a pseudogene. The CDR3 has 19 amino acids. The DNA for the CDR3 is TGTGCCAGCAGCAAAGCGCTTTCGGGCCGACAGGGAGGAAGAGAGACCCAGTACTTC. This codes for CASSKALSGRQGGRETQYF.

In its sample, this clone was seen once. The V gene is TRBV7-9, the J gene TRBJ2-7, with D possibly matching TRBD1 (6 bases). The germline CDR1 and CDR2 sequences are SEHNR and FQNEAQ (reference sequence). This CDR3 is 14 amino acids long. Trimming pared 5 bases from V and 3 bases from J, leaving 14 bases between. CDR3 in DNA: TGTGCCAGCAGCCGACAACAGGGAAGCTACGAGCAGTACTTC. It codes for CASSRQQGSYEQYF.

V is TRBV5-1 and J is TRBJ1-1, with TRBD1 matching 7 bases. CDR1 SGHRS and CDR2 YFSETQ come from the germline V gene. This CDR3 spans 13 amino acids. V was clipped by 3 bases and J by 4 bases; unmatched bases: 3. CDR3 region: CASSYSGGTEAFF. DNA for the CDR3: TGCGCCAGCAGCTACTCAGGGGGCACTGAAGCTTTCTTT.

The chain uses TRBV19 and TRBJ2-1; D gene unclear. Germline CDR1 LNHDA, CDR2 SQIVND (reference sequence). V was clipped by 3 bases and J by 0 bases, with 9 bases between them. CDR3 size: 15 residues. The CDR3 loop is CASSIQRNSYNEQFF. The CDR3 DNA sequence: TGTGCCAGTAGTATCCAGAGGAACTCCTACAATGAGCAGTTCTTC.

The chain employs TRBV15 and TRBJ2-2, with a weak D call TRBD2 (6 bases). The CDR3 totals 15 residues. V lost 3 bases and J 6 bases, leaving 14 bases between the germline ends. Per germline, CDR1 LNHNV and CDR2 YYDKDF (reference sequence). The CDR3 sequence is CATSSPVGGPGELFF. The CDR3 region has the DNA TGTGCCACCAGCAGCCCCGTGGGGGGACCCGGGGAGCTGTTTTTT.

The chain is built from TRBV10-3 and TRBJ1-2, with 8 positions matching TRBD1. After removal of 10 bases from V and 4 bases from J, the junction contained 11 bases not matched to a gene. Germline assignment: CDR1 ENHRY and CDR2 SYGVKD. The CDR3 is 14 amino acids. The CDR3 nucleotides are TGTGCCACCCGAGGACAGGGAATATTCTATGGCTACACCTTC. Amino acid sequence: CATRGQGIFYGYTF.

The rearrangement links TRBV12-5 to TRBJ1-2; no clear D. The CDR3 is 13 amino acids. Per the germline V gene, CDR1 is LGHNT and CDR2 is FRNRAP. Trimming took off 8 bases at V and 4 bases at J, with 14 bases between the two ends. CDR3 loop: CASSLGSTYGYTF. The DNA of the CDR3 is TGTGCTAGTTCCCTCGGGAGTACCTATGGCTACACCTTC.